This T cell receptor beta chain was recovered during a study of tumor and adjacent non-tumor tissue in lung cancer. Study information: Around 4.5 million productive TCRbeta reads were obtained per sample on average.

Study-wide findings and caveats: Top 100 clones took a larger repertoire share in normal lung. Patients with more diverse tumor TCRs had worse survival.

CDR1 and CDR2 (germline): DFQATT, SNEGSKA (reference sequence). The CDR3 covers 16 residues. Three rounds of nested PCR, following a modified ARM-PCR protocol, produced the TCRbeta library. TCRdb redid the calling of the multiplex PCR reads with MiXCR, one entry per CDR3 protein. In the table there are approximately 80,000 distinct CDR3 sequences, 70% to 90% of which are singletons. RNA was extracted from bulk tissue without any cell sorting. The normal lung tissue was taken more than 3 cm from the tumor edge. Chemotherapy-naive patients with new lung cancer underwent thoracic surgery in China, August–late 2014. Points on this clonotype: Its antigen is not known. Just one base apart from a much larger clone, this may be a read error.

This receptor was taken from a man between 60 and 70 years old with non-small cell lung cancer. The sequencing input was distant non-tumor lung tissue. This chain joins TRBV20-1 and TRBJ2-7; 7 positions agree with TRBD1. CDR3 coding DNA: TGCGGTTCTAGAGATGATCGACAGGGTGCCTCCTACGAGCAGTACTTC. Translating it yields CGSRDDRQGASYEQYF.